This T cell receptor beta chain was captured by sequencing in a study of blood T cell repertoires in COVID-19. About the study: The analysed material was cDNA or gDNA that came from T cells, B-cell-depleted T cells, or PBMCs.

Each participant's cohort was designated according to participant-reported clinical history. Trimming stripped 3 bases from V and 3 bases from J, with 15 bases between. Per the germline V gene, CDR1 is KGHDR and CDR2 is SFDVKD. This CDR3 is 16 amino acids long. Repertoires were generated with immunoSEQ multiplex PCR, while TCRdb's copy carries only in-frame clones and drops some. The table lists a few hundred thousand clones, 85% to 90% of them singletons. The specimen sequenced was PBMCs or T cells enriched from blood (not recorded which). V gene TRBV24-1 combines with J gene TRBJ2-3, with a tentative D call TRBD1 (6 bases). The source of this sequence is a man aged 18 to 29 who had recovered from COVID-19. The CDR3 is CATSDGNRDGTDTQYF. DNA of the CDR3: TGTGCCACCAGTGATGGCAACAGGGATGGGACAGATACGCAGTATTTT.